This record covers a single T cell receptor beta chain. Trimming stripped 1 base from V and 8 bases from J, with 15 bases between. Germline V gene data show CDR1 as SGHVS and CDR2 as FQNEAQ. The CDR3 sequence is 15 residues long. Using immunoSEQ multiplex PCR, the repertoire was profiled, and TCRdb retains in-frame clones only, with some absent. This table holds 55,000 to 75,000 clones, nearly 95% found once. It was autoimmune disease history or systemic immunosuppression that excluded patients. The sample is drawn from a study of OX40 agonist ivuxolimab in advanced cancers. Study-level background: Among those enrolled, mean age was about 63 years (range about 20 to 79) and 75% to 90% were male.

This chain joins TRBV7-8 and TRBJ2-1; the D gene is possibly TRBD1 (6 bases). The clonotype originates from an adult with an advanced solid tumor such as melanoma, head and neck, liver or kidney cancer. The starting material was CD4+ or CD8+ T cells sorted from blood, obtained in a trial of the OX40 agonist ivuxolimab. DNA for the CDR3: TGTGCCAGCAGCTTAGGTGACTTGAAGGGGGATGAGCAGTTCTTC. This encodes CASSLGDLKGDEQFF.